The rows below give T cell receptor beta chains drawn from one sample of a study of blood T cells in healthy people across ages. TCRdb reprocessed the 5' RACE reads via MiXCR and lists one record per CDR3 protein. The data show about 700,000 distinct CDR3 sequences, approximately 30% seen once. Specimen: blood. These receptor sequences come from a woman over 75 in good health. Each CDR3 is given with its conserved first and last residue. Fields, in order: V gene, clone size, J gene, D gene, CDR3 DNA, CDR3 protein. D genes are given only for firm matches. Clone size, where shown, is once, few, many, or a class for clones that have expanded.

v_gene: TRBV7-6; abundance: once; j_gene: TRBJ1-1; d_gene: .; CDR3nt: TGTGCCAGCAGCCGAGGTTCAGGGTTTGAAGCTTTCTTT; CDR3aa: CASSRGSGFEAFF
v_gene: TRBV7-2; abundance: many; j_gene: TRBJ1-2; d_gene: TRBD1; CDR3nt: TGTGCCAGCAGCTTCCCGGACAGGACTAACTATGGCTACACCTTC; CDR3aa: CASSFPDRTNYGYTF
v_gene: TRBV6-5; abundance: many; j_gene: TRBJ1-1; d_gene: TRBD1; CDR3nt: TGTGCCAGCAGTTGGGCCGGGACAGGGAACACTGAAGCTTTCTTT; CDR3aa: CASSWAGTGNTEAFF
v_gene: TRBV14; abundance: .; j_gene: TRBJ1-4; d_gene: .; CDR3nt: TGTGCCAGCAGCCAAGGGGTGCGTGAAAAACTGTTTTTT; CDR3aa: CASSQGVREKLFF
v_gene: TRBV3-1; abundance: .; j_gene: TRBJ1-4; d_gene: .; CDR3nt: TGTGCCAGCAGCCCGGATGGGGGACCAACTAATGAAAAACTGTTTTTT; CDR3aa: CASSPDGGPTNEKLFF
v_gene: TRBV12-5; abundance: few; j_gene: TRBJ2-2; d_gene: TRBD1; CDR3nt: TGTGCTAGTGGACCCGGGACAGGCACCGGGGAGCTGTTTTTT; CDR3aa: CASGPGTGTGELFF
v_gene: TRBV20-1; abundance: many; j_gene: TRBJ2-3; d_gene: TRBD2; CDR3nt: TGCAGTGCTAGAGACCCCGTACCTAGCGGATACACAGATACGCAGTATTTT; CDR3aa: CSARDPVPSGYTDTQYF
v_gene: TRBV5-1; abundance: .; j_gene: TRBJ1-1; d_gene: .; CDR3nt: TGCGCCAGCAGCGTATACAGGAACACTGAAGCTTTCTTT; CDR3aa: CASSVYRNTEAFF
v_gene: TRBV12-3/TRBV12-4; abundance: .; j_gene: TRBJ1-5; d_gene: .; CDR3nt: TGTGCCAGCAGTCCCACCCGGGAGACACGGCGTAGCAATCAGCCCCAGCATTTT; CDR3aa: CASSPTRETRRSNQPQHF
v_gene: TRBV6-1; abundance: many; j_gene: TRBJ2-3; d_gene: .; CDR3nt: TGTGCCAGCAGTGAACTACGACCCCGCACAGATACGCAGTATTTT; CDR3aa: CASSELRPRTDTQYF
v_gene: TRBV30; abundance: .; j_gene: TRBJ1-5; d_gene: .; CDR3nt: TGTGCCTGGAGTGTTGGGAGCCATCAGCCCCAGCATTTT; CDR3aa: CAWSVGSHQPQHF
v_gene: TRBV2; abundance: few; j_gene: TRBJ2-5; d_gene: .; CDR3nt: TGTGCCAGCAGTGAATCGGGGGCCGGGACCCAGTACTTC; CDR3aa: CASSESGAGTQYF
v_gene: TRBV11-2; abundance: many; j_gene: TRBJ2-3; d_gene: TRBD2; CDR3nt: TGTGCCAGCAGCTCCCGGACTAGAGATACGCAGTATTTT; CDR3aa: CASSSRTRDTQYF
v_gene: TRBV29-1; abundance: .; j_gene: TRBJ2-3; d_gene: TRBD1; CDR3nt: TGCAGCGTTGACAGGGGGCGGAGAGATACGCAGTATTTT; CDR3aa: CSVDRGRRDTQYF
v_gene: TRBV6-1; abundance: few; j_gene: TRBJ1-1; d_gene: .; CDR3nt: TGTGCCAGCAGTGATCACGGGAAGGGGACTGAAGCTTTCTTT; CDR3aa: CASSDHGKGTEAFF
v_gene: TRBV11-3; abundance: .; j_gene: TRBJ1-1; d_gene: .; CDR3nt: TGTGCCAGCAGCTTAGGCACGGGTGTGGGGACTGAAGCTTTCTTT; CDR3aa: CASSLGTGVGTEAFF
v_gene: TRBV4-1; abundance: .; j_gene: TRBJ2-3; d_gene: TRBD2; CDR3nt: TGCGCCAGCAGCCGCCGGACTAGCGGGGGGGCCATGGTTCCAGATACGCAGTATTTT; CDR3aa: CASSRRTSGGAMVPDTQYF
v_gene: TRBV30; abundance: .; j_gene: TRBJ1-4; d_gene: TRBD1; CDR3nt: TGTGCCTGGAGTGTACTAGGGGGCGCGTCTAATGAAAAACTGTTTTTT; CDR3aa: CAWSVLGGASNEKLFF
v_gene: TRBV20-1; abundance: many; j_gene: TRBJ1-5; d_gene: .; CDR3nt: TGCAGTGCCCAGGGTTCCACCAATCAGCCCCAGCATTTT; CDR3aa: CSAQGSTNQPQHF
v_gene: TRBV7-2; abundance: .; j_gene: TRBJ1-6; d_gene: TRBD1; CDR3nt: TGTGCCAGCAGCCTATTACAGGGGTATAATTCACCCCTCCACTTT; CDR3aa: CASSLLQGYNSPLHF
v_gene: TRBV20-1; abundance: .; j_gene: TRBJ1-5; d_gene: .; CDR3nt: TGCAGTGCAAAGGTTTCCCTCAATCAGCCCCAGCATTTT; CDR3aa: CSAKVSLNQPQHF
v_gene: TRBV20-1; abundance: many; j_gene: TRBJ2-1; d_gene: .; CDR3nt: TGCAGTGCGGAGGGCGGGGTTAGGTCGACCAATGAGCAGTTCTTC; CDR3aa: CSAEGGVRSTNEQFF
v_gene: TRBV10-3; abundance: many; j_gene: TRBJ2-3; d_gene: .; CDR3nt: TGTGCCATCAGTGAAAAGGATACGCAGTATTTT; CDR3aa: CAISEKDTQYF
v_gene: TRBV9; abundance: many; j_gene: TRBJ2-3; d_gene: TRBD1; CDR3nt: TGTGCCAGCAGCGTAGTGGGACAGGGGGCGACAGATACGCAGTATTTT; CDR3aa: CASSVVGQGATDTQYF
v_gene: TRBV5-1; abundance: many; j_gene: TRBJ1-2; d_gene: .; CDR3nt: TGCGCCAGCAGCCCCGAGGGTAGATTTTACGACACCTTC; CDR3aa: CASSPEGRFYDTF
v_gene: TRBV20-1; abundance: few; j_gene: TRBJ1-5; d_gene: .; CDR3nt: TGCAGTGCTAGGAGGGGGTCTAGCAATCAGCCCCAGCATTTT; CDR3aa: CSARRGSSNQPQHF
v_gene: TRBV7-9; abundance: many; j_gene: TRBJ2-4; d_gene: TRBD2; CDR3nt: TGTGCCAGCAGCCCGCAAGCACTAGCGGGGGTTGAGCAGTACTTC; CDR3aa: CASSPQALAGVEQYF
v_gene: TRBV12-3/TRBV12-4; abundance: many; j_gene: TRBJ1-1; d_gene: .; CDR3nt: TGTGCCAGCGGTGGACAGCTGTTCGCTGAAGCTTTCTTT; CDR3aa: CASGGQLFAEAFF